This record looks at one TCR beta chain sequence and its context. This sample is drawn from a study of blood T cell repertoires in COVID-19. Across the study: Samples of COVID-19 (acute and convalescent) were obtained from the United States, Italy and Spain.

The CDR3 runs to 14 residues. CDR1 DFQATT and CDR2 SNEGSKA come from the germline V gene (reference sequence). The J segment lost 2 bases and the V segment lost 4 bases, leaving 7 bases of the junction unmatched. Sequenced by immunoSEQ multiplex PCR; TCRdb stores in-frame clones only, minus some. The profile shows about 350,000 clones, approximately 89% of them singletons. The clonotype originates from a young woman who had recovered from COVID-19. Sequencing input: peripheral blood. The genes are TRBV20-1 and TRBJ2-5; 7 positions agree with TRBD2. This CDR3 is CSANDGRNQETQYF. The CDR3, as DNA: TGCAGTGCTAATGACGGGAGGAATCAAGAGACCCAGTACTTC.